This TCR beta chain came from a study of blood T cell repertoires in COVID-19 (dated by TCRdb to the early 2020s). At the level of the whole study: Samples covering the acute and convalescent phases of COVID-19 were provided by collaborators in the United States, Italy and Spain. The prospective study material was composed of cDNA or gDNA derived from T cells, B-cell-depleted T cells, or PBMCs. Samples came from the ongoing ImmuneRACE study (first 160 participants) plus 1,254 subjects from 6 global collaborators. A freely available public database, intended as a resource for researchers studying the immune response to SARS-CoV-2, is where the repertoires were released. Deeply sampled blood TCRbeta repertoires from subjects exposed to, actively infected with, or recovered from COVID-19 were included in the dataset. Where available, HLA class I and class II types were taken from metadata supplied by the sample provider and were not determined by assay-based typing. Sample metadata almost always included a de-identified subject ID, COVID-19 status, age in years and sex.

On this clone itself: Its antigen is still unknown. No base quality information exists; no much larger clone differs at one position.

The paper's findings and limits, for the study overall: How much clinical and demographic metadata was included differed by source and by participant, and the metadata was provided uncurated.

TCRbeta CDR3 regions were amplified from genomic DNA using the immunoSEQ Assay, a bias-controlled multiplex PCR. Processing in the source paper ran as follows. Nucleated cell counts per sample were estimated from amplification of reference gene primers within the assay. To quantify the absolute abundance of each unique TCRbeta CDR3 rearrangement, sequence reads were collapsed and filtered. For each sample, productive Simpson clonality was calculated as the square root of Simpson's diversity index over productive rearrangements. TCRdb mirrors the immuneACCESS table, restricted to in-frame sequences. Some clones are absent from its copies; in checked studies, under half trace to an unresolved V gene, and the reason for the others is unknown. The D gene and trimming were derived from the DNA, and the V and J assignments and clone size from that table. This sample is represented by some 230,000 clones; roughly 84% of them were singletons. Around 3.1% of the sample is held by the ten biggest clonotypes.

Another Seattle source contributed samples from volunteer blood donors who had recovered from COVID-19. Whole blood was collected in K2EDTA tubes by collaborating institutions according to the institutions' own protocols. For TCRbeta analysis, collaborator samples were shipped as frozen whole blood, as isolated PBMCs, or as DNA extracted from either sample type. V is reduced by 0 bases and J by 0 bases, leaving a spacing of 12 bases between them. The germline V gene (reference sequence) specifies LNHDA as CDR1 and SQIVND as CDR2. Including the terminal cysteine and phenylalanine, the CDR3 comprises 18 residues. Only CDR3 DNA is held: 54 bases, read in frame from base 1.

This chain is built from TRBV19 and TRBJ2-6, with TRBD1 as a weak D call on 5 bases. Sequenced sample: peripheral blood. This TCR was sampled from a woman in her 30s who had recovered from COVID-19. The DNA is TGTGCCAGTAGTATAGATCTAAGGGGCGGCTCTGGGGCCAACGTCCTGACTTTC. Translated, it reads CASSIDLRGGSGANVLTF.